These 25 T cell receptor beta chains share one sample of origin, sequenced in a study of spatial heterogeneity in lung cancer. Noted time point: sample taken at primary tumor resection. In each case, whole RNA from tumor, nontumor lung or frozen PBMC was sequenced unsorted. TCRdb analysed the 5' RACE reads with MiXCR anew, one entry per CDR3 protein. The sample records under 10,000 distinct CDR3 sequences, less than 5% being singletons. The specimen was PBMCs, collected at surgery. The receptor set was obtained from a male donor with early-stage non-small cell lung cancer.

There are a few counts of this clonotype. Because the library targeted alpha chains, this beta chain is an off-target read whose size means little. J is TRBJ1-4 and V is TRBV2; D uncertain. Per the germline V gene, CDR1 is SNHLY and CDR2 is FYNNEI. Trimming removed 5 bases from V and 1 base from J, with 11 bases in between. There are 15 residues in the CDR3. The CDR3 spells CASSRGSGTNEKLFF. CDR3 nucleotide sequence: TGTGCCAGCAGTAGAGGCTCTGGAACTAATGAAAAACTGTTTTTT. The full variable domain, with the rest looked up from reference TRBV2 and TRBJ1-4, is EPEVTQTPSHQVTQMGQEVILRCVPISNHLYFYWYRQILGQKVEFLVSFYNNEISEKSEIFDDQFSVERPDGSNFTLKIRSTKLEDSAMYFCASSRGSGTNEKLFFGSGTQLSVL.

Of note for this clonotype: With the library built for alpha chains, this beta chain is off target and its frequency is not meaningful. This chain links TRBV7-6 with TRBJ1-6; no firm D call. Per germline, CDR1 SGHVS and CDR2 FNYEAQ. The CDR3 covers 13 residues. The V and J ends lost 5 bases and 8 bases respectively, with 10 bases between them. This chain's CDR3 is CASSPREDSPLHF. The CDR3 nucleotides are TGTGCCAGCAGCCCCCGCGAGGATTCACCCCTCCACTTT.

This clonotype has a count of ten or more. This beta chain slipped into a library made for alpha chains as a stray read, so its size is not meaningful. The V and J genes are TRBV11-2 and TRBJ2-5; D uncertain. The germline gives CDR1 SGHAT, CDR2 FQNNGV. Trimming removed 0 bases at V and 7 bases at J, with 9 bases between. The CDR3 sequence is 13 residues long. CDR3 in DNA: TGTGCCAGCAGCTTAGAGCCCCCGGGGACCCAGTACTTC. This translates into CASSLEPPGTQYF. The variable domain in full, with the rest retrieved from reference TRBV11-2 and TRBJ2-5, is EAGVAQSPRYKIIEKRQSVAFWCNPISGHATLYWYQQILGQGPKLLIQFQNNGVVDDSQLPKDRFSAERLKGVDSTLKIQPAKLEDSAVYLCASSLEPPGTQYFGPGTRLLVL.

This clonotype was recorded a few times. A library made for alpha chains picked up this beta chain off target, so its size means little. The chain is built from TRBV20-1 and TRBJ1-5; 9 bases agree with TRBD1. J lost 3 bases, V lost 3 bases, and 6 bases had no gene match. CDR1 is DFQATT, CDR2 SNEGSKA, per germline (reference sequence). This CDR3 comprises 15 residues. The CDR3 protein is CSASTGTGNNQPQHF. CDR3 sequence (DNA): TGCAGTGCTAGTACCGGGACAGGGAACAATCAGCCCCAGCATTTT.

This clonotype was observed many times. Being off target in a library aimed at alpha chains, this beta chain has a size of little meaning. The chain carries TRBV7-9 and TRBJ2-5; a possible D gene is TRBD1 (6 bases). Trimming took off 5 bases at V and 4 bases at J, with 17 bases between the two ends. This CDR3 has 15 amino acids. Germline CDR1 reads SEHNR; CDR2 reads FQNEAQ (reference sequence). The CDR3 bases are TGTGCCAGCAGCCACGAGTGGGGGCAGGGAGAGACCCAGTACTTC. Its translation is CASSHEWGQGETQYF.

This clonotype occurred many times. This beta chain came through as a stray read in a library set up for alpha chains, and its size says little. The V call is TRBV11-2, the J call TRBJ2-5; D possibly corresponds to TRBD1 (5 bases). Trimming stripped 2 bases from V and 1 base from J, with 14 bases between. This CDR3 is 16 amino acids long. Germline CDR1 reads SGHAT; CDR2 reads FQNNGV. This CDR3 reads CASSLPRTLSQETQYF. DNA of the CDR3: TGTGCCAGCAGCTTACCCCGGACACTTTCCCAAGAGACCCAGTACTTC. Looking up the rest from reference TRBV11-2 and TRBJ2-5 gives the full variable domain: EAGVAQSPRYKIIEKRQSVAFWCNPISGHATLYWYQQILGQGPKLLIQFQNNGVVDDSQLPKDRFSAERLKGVDSTLKIQPAKLEDSAVYLCASSLPRTLSQETQYFGPGTRLLVL.

Within the sample, this clonotype is medium-sized. With the library built for alpha chains, this beta chain is off target and its frequency is not meaningful. J is TRBJ2-1 and V is TRBV4-2, with no clear D. V shed 1 base and J shed 6 bases, with 4 bases lying between them. The CDR3 contains 12 residues. Germline V gives CDR1 LGHNA, CDR2 YNFKEQ. The CDR3 sequence is CASSQVGNEQFF. In nucleotides, the CDR3 is TGTGCCAGCAGCCAAGTCGGCAATGAGCAGTTCTTC.

This clonotype was found many times. This beta chain is a stray sequence in a library constructed for alpha chains; its clone size is not meaningful. V and J are TRBV6-5 and TRBJ1-1; D gene uncertain. V lost 0 bases and J 5 bases, leaving 10 bases between the germline ends. From germline, CDR1 is MNHEY and CDR2 SVGAGI. The CDR3 is 14 amino acids. The CDR3, as DNA: TGTGCCAGCAGTTACTCGAAAGTGGTTACTGAAGCTTTCTTT. It translates to CASSYSKVVTEAFF.

This clonotype was recorded many times. This beta chain represents an off-target read in a library built for alpha chains; its size is of limited meaning. The chain has TRBV7-2 and TRBJ2-3, with 8 bases fitting TRBD2. Germline trimming cut 2 bases from V and 8 bases from J; bases unmatched to any gene: 12. The germline V gene has CDR1 SGHTA and CDR2 FQGNSA. The CDR3 is 16 residues long. The CDR3 here is CASSLIRTSRVGTQYF. CDR3 in DNA: TGTGCCAGCAGCTTAATCCGGACTAGCAGAGTGGGTACGCAGTATTTT.

This clonotype is medium-sized (0.01 to 0.1%) by share. With the library built for alpha chains, this beta chain is off target and its frequency is not meaningful. The chain combines TRBV5-1 with TRBJ1-2, with D tentatively TRBD1 (5 bases). Germline lookup yields CDR1 SGHRS and CDR2 YFSETQ. The CDR3 extends over 15 amino acids. V was trimmed by 4 bases and J by 1 base, leaving 14 bases between them. CDR3 DNA: TGCGCCAGCAGCCCGTCACCGGGGGTTAACTATGGCTACACCTTC. Its translation is CASSPSPGVNYGYTF.

This clonotype has ten or more counts. This beta chain is a stray read from a library made for alpha chains; its abundance is not meaningful. The gene calls are TRBV29-1 and TRBJ2-1, with D maybe TRBD1 (6 bases). Trimming removed 7 bases at V and 2 bases at J, with 18 bases between. The CDR3 has 15 amino acids. The germline CDR1 and CDR2 sequences are SQVTM and ANQGSEA. The CDR3 bases are TGCAGCGCCCGAACCCAGGGGAGCCCCTACAATGAGCAGTTCTTC. This codes for CSARTQGSPYNEQFF.

Note on this clonotype: Because the library targeted alpha chains, this beta chain is an off-target read whose size means little. The V gene is TRBV7-9, the J gene TRBJ2-1; TRBD1 agrees at 10 bases. Per germline, CDR1 SEHNR and CDR2 FQNEAQ (reference sequence). Trimming took 8 bases from V and 5 from J; bases not matched to a gene: 6. The CDR3 has 14 residues. In nucleotides, the CDR3 is TGTGCCAGCGCCCGACAGGGGGCGAACAATGAGCAGTTCTTC. Encoded protein: CASARQGANNEQFF.

Notes on this clonotype: Since it is a stray read in a library aimed at alpha chains, this beta chain has a size that is not meaningful. The chain links TRBV6-5 to TRBJ2-7; D not certain. The CDR3 spans 15 residues. Trimming took off 1 base at V and 2 bases at J, with 12 bases between the two ends. Germline V gene data show CDR1 as MNHEY and CDR2 as SVGAGI. CDR3 residues: CASSYYKDPAYEQYF. As DNA, the CDR3 is TGTGCCAGCAGTTACTACAAGGACCCAGCCTACGAGCAGTACTTC.

For this clonotype: Found in a library prepared for alpha chains, this beta chain is an off-target read, and its abundance has little meaning. This sequence joins TRBV7-6 and TRBJ2-5; D unclear. V lost 6 bases and J lost 1, with 15 bases in between. The CDR3 covers 15 residues. Germline CDR1 and CDR2: SGHVS and FNYEAQ. CDR3 in amino acids: CASSHGFASQETQYF. Here the CDR3 DNA reads TGTGCCAGCAGTCACGGGTTTGCTAGCCAAGAGACCCAGTACTTC.

This clonotype is large by share. Since it is a stray read in a library aimed at alpha chains, this beta chain has a size that is not meaningful. This chain joins TRBV7-9 and TRBJ2-7; 8 nucleotides match TRBD1. Germline values: CDR1 SEHNR, CDR2 FQNEAQ (reference sequence). The CDR3 is 16 amino acids. J gave up 6 bases and V 4 bases, and 14 bases lay outside the gene matches. CDR3 protein: CASSSNSGTGSLEQYF. The CDR3 DNA reads TGTGCCAGCAGCTCAAACTCCGGGACAGGAAGCCTCGAGCAGTACTTC.

As for this clonotype: As an off-target read in a library built for alpha chains, this beta chain has a frequency of little significance. The genes are TRBV30 and TRBJ2-3, with TRBD2 matching over 13 bases. Germline lookup yields CDR1 GTSNPN and CDR2 SVGIG (reference sequence). V was clipped by 3 bases and J by 2 bases; unmatched bases: 5. The CDR3 spans 16 residues. CDR3 loop: CAWRLGLAGDTDTQYF. DNA for the CDR3: TGTGCCTGGAGGTTAGGACTAGCGGGGGACACAGATACGCAGTATTTT.

In its sample, this clonotype was seen many times. Being off target in a library aimed at alpha chains, this beta chain has a size of little meaning. The rearrangement uses TRBV24-1 and TRBJ2-2; D may be TRBD1 (5 bases). The germline V and J ends were trimmed by 4 bases and 5 bases, with 7 bases remaining between them. This CDR3 comprises 13 residues. Germline CDR1 is KGHDR and CDR2 is SFDVKD. As DNA, the CDR3 is TGTGCCACCAGTGACACAGGTACCGGGGAGCTGTTTTTT. Translated, it gives CATSDTGTGELFF.

This clonotype is categorized as large. This beta chain slipped into a library made for alpha chains as a stray read, so its size is not meaningful. The chain recombines TRBV2 with TRBJ2-3, with 8 bases fitting TRBD2. CDR3 size: 16 residues. CDR1 SNHLY and CDR2 FYNNEI come from the germline V gene. Losses at the gene ends were 4 bases for V and 1 base for J; bases not matched to a gene: 7. The CDR3 reads CASSVLAGGRTDTQYF. As DNA, the CDR3 is TGTGCCAGCAGTGTCCTGGCGGGGGGACGCACAGATACGCAGTATTTT.

This clonotype appeared many times. This beta chain represents an off-target read in a library built for alpha chains; its size is of limited meaning. The rearrangement joins TRBV5-6 to TRBJ2-1, with D possibly being TRBD1 or TRBD2 (5 bases each). Trimming cost V 4 bases and J 7 bases, with 15 bases left between them. The germline V gene encodes CDR1 SGHDT and CDR2 YYEEEE. The CDR3 sequence is 14 residues long. In DNA, the CDR3 is TGTGCCAGCAGCCCCCTGGGGGTGGAAAATGAGCAGTTCTTC. This sequence encodes CASSPLGVENEQFF.

This clonotype has a count of ten or more. Because this beta chain is a stray read in a library intended to capture alpha chains, its abundance should not be given much weight. The rearrangement uses TRBV28 and TRBJ1-3; tentatively, D is TRBD1 (5 bases). Germline-derived CDR1 and CDR2 are MDHEN and SYDVKM. Trimming left V 8 bases short and J 4 bases short, with 15 bases between. The length of the CDR3 is 14 residues. CDR3: CASQNGGVGNTIYF. The CDR3 DNA sequence: TGTGCCAGCCAAAATGGAGGGGTCGGAAACACCATATATTTT.

This clonotype has at least ten counts. The library was designed around alpha chains, so this beta chain is a stray read whose abundance carries little weight. The chain recombines TRBV4-1 with TRBJ1-6; no definite D call. The CDR3 loop spans 15 amino acids. Germline CDR1 reads MGHRA; CDR2 reads YSYEKL. The germline V and J ends were trimmed by 6 bases and 7 bases, with 16 bases remaining between them. The CDR3 reads CASRSPGRVNSPLHF. In nucleotides, the CDR3 is TGCGCCAGCAGAAGCCCCGGACGGGTAAATTCACCCCTCCACTTT.

In its sample, this clonotype is medium-sized (0.01 to 0.1%). Because this beta chain is a stray read in a library intended to capture alpha chains, its abundance should not be given much weight. The chain employs TRBV4-2 and TRBJ2-1; D possibly corresponds to TRBD2 (6 bases). The germline V gene has CDR1 LGHNA and CDR2 YNFKEQ. V was cut by 0 bases and J by 8 bases, with 20 bases left in between. This CDR3 is built from 17 residues. The CDR3 is CASSQDPERVGMDEQFF. For the CDR3, the DNA is TGTGCCAGCAGCCAAGATCCCGAGCGGGTGGGGATGGATGAGCAGTTCTTC.

With respect to this clonotype: This beta chain slipped into a library made for alpha chains as a stray read, so its size is not meaningful. The rearrangement uses TRBV2 and TRBJ1-1; D might be TRBD1 (5 bases). CDR1 and CDR2 from the germline V gene are SNHLY and FYNNEI. This CDR3 is 13 amino acids long. The ends were cut back, 8 bases at V and 0 bases at J, with 10 bases in the middle. The CDR3 sequence: CASRADMNTEAFF. The DNA of the CDR3 is TGTGCCAGCCGGGCGGACATGAACACTGAAGCTTTCTTT. Combining the CDR3 with reference TRBV2 and TRBJ1-1 gives the whole variable domain EPEVTQTPSHQVTQMGQEVILRCVPISNHLYFYWYRQILGQKVEFLVSFYNNEISEKSEIFDDQFSVERPDGSNFTLKIRSTKLEDSAMYFCASRADMNTEAFFGQGTRLTVV.

In this sample, this clonotype turned up many times. Found in a library prepared for alpha chains, this beta chain is an off-target read, and its abundance has little meaning. The rearrangement links TRBV12-3 or TRBV12-4 to TRBJ2-3; 7 bases fit TRBD1. The CDR3 covers 16 residues. Germline trimming cut 6 bases from V and 2 bases from J; bases unmatched to any gene: 11. DNA of the CDR3: TGTGCCAGCAGCCCTACAGGGGCCTCTTTCACAGATACGCAGTATTTT. Translation: CASSPTGASFTDTQYF.

This clonotype has a count of ten or more. This beta chain is off target for a library built for alpha chains, so its abundance means little. The gene calls are TRBV11-2 and TRBJ2-7; 7 bases line up with TRBD1. Per germline, CDR1 SGHAT and CDR2 FQNNGV. Trimming at V came to 3 bases and at J to 2 bases, leaving 10 bases not matched to a gene. CDR3 size: 16 residues. The CDR3: CASSLPRDSGAYEQYV. In nucleotides, the CDR3 is TGTGCCAGCAGCTTGCCTCGGGACAGTGGGGCCTACGAGCAGTACGTC.